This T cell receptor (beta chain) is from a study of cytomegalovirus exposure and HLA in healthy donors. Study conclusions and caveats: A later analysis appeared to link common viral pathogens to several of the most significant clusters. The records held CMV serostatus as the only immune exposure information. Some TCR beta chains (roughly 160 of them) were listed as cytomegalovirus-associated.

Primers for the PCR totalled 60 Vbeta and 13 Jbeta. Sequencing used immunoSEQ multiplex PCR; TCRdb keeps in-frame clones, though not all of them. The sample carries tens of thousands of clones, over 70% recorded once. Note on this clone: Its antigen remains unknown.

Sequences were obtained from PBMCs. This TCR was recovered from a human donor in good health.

The CDR3 sequence is CASSPPGTGGRTEAFF. CDR3 nucleotides: TGTGCCAGCAGTCCCCCTGGGACAGGGGGCAGGACTGAAGCTTTCTTT. The chain has TRBV27 and TRBJ1-1, with TRBD1 matching over 12 bases. From germline, CDR1 is MNHEY and CDR2 SMNVEV (reference sequence). CDR3 size: 16 residues. Losses at the gene ends were 5 bases for V and 5 bases for J; bases not matched to a gene: 9.